Below, 8 T cell receptor beta chains from the same sample are listed, as sequenced in a study of T-cell reconstitution after alpha-beta-depleted transplantation in children. Preparation of the TCRbeta library used unique molecular identifiers. TCRdb re-analysed the PCR reads in MiXCR, keeping a single row per CDR3 protein. Of 350,000 to 500,000 distinct CDR3 sequences in the sample, around two fifths were seen once. Sequenced here: PBMCs, sampled before TCRalphabeta/CD19-depleted stem cell transplant. The receptors here all came from a girl aged 2-10 years with aplastic anemia, due to receive a stem cell transplant.

This chain connects TRBV18 to TRBJ2-1; TRBD1 is a possible D gene (6 bases). V gave up 5 bases and J gave up 3 bases, with 17 bases separating them. The length of the CDR3 is 16 residues. Germline V lookup: CDR1 KGHSH, CDR2 LQKENI. CDR3: CASSSPRSRGYNEQFF. CDR3 nucleotide sequence: TGTGCCAGCTCATCTCCCCGGTCCAGGGGCTACAATGAGCAGTTCTTC.

The chain couples TRBV3-1 to TRBJ1-5, with D perhaps TRBD1 (5 bases). The germline V and J ends were trimmed by 6 bases and 0 bases, with 24 bases remaining between them. CDR1 LGHDT and CDR2 YNNKEL come from the germline V gene (reference sequence). There are 19 residues in the CDR3. CDR3 amino acids: CASSLGNRGPHYSNQPQHF. DNA for the CDR3: TGTGCCAGCAGTTTGGGTAATAGGGGCCCACACTATAGCAATCAGCCCCAGCATTTT.

This clonotype has ten or more counts. The V and J genes are TRBV12-3 or TRBV12-4 and TRBJ1-1; no reliable D call. The CDR3 has 15 residues. Trimming took 3 bases from V and 1 from J, leaving 12 bases between them. The CDR3 protein is CASSFSRLRNTEAFF. The CDR3 region has the DNA TGTGCCAGCAGTTTTTCGAGACTGAGGAACACTGAAGCTTTCTTT.

The table lists this clonotype with a count of one. This rearrangement joins TRBV20-1 to TRBJ1-2; D is unresolved. The ends were cut back, 7 bases at V and 5 bases at J, with 17 bases in the middle. CDR3 size: 13 residues. Germline-derived CDR1 and CDR2 are DFQATT and SNEGSKA (reference sequence). The CDR3 protein is CSVTLSKGYGYTF. The CDR3 DNA follows: TGCAGTGTCACGTTAAGCAAGGGATATGGCTACACCTTC.

V is TRBV4-2 and J is TRBJ2-4, with 9 positions matching TRBD1. Germline loops: CDR1 LGHNA, CDR2 YNFKEQ. Germline trimming cut 0 bases from V and 3 bases from J; bases unmatched to any gene: 9. The CDR3 spans 18 residues. For the CDR3, the DNA is TGTGCCAGCAGCCAAGATGAGTGGACAGGGGCTAGCAAAAACATTCAGTACTTC. Its protein is CASSQDEWTGASKNIQYF.

The chain joins TRBV7-9 to TRBJ2-4; D possibly corresponds to TRBD1 (6 bases). Trimming stripped 2 bases from V and 5 bases from J, with 10 bases between. The CDR3 contains 14 residues. In germline, CDR1 is SEHNR, CDR2 FQNEAQ (reference sequence). CDR3 region: CASSLIRTENIQYF. The CDR3 DNA sequence: TGTGCCAGCAGCTTAATCCGGACAGAAAACATTCAGTACTTC. Drawing the rest from reference TRBV7-9 and TRBJ2-4, the complete variable domain is DTGVSQNPRHKITKRGQNVTFRCDPISEHNRLYWYRQTLGQGPEFLTYFQNEAQLEKSRLLSDRFSAERPKGSFSTLEIQRTEQGDSAMYLCASSLIRTENIQYFGAGTRLSVL.

The V call is TRBV3-1, the J call TRBJ2-1, with 12 bases that match TRBD2. The junction had 2 bases not matched to a gene; V was cut back by 5 bases and J by 0 bases. Germline assignment: CDR1 LGHDT and CDR2 YNNKEL (reference sequence). The CDR3 totals 16 residues. CDR3 sequence: CASSSSGGASYNEQFF. CDR3 sequence (DNA): TGTGCCAGCAGCTCTAGCGGGGGGGCCTCCTACAATGAGCAGTTCTTC.

V is TRBV3-1 and J is TRBJ2-7; 11 bases fit TRBD2. This CDR3 has 15 amino acids. V shed 4 bases and J 3 bases; nucleotides not matched to a gene: 5. Per the germline V gene, CDR1 is LGHDT and CDR2 is YNNKEL (reference sequence). The DNA for the CDR3 is TGTGCCAGCAGCCCGAGACTAGCGGGGATCTACGAGCAGTACTTC. Its translation: CASSPRLAGIYEQYF.